This passage covers 30 T cell receptor beta chains from one sample sequenced in a study of blood T cell repertoires in COVID-19 (TCRdb year 2020). The library came from the immunoSEQ multiplex PCR assay. This immuneACCESS table, as held by TCRdb, lists in-frame sequences with V and J called but not all clones. Of the missing ones, under half trace to an unresolved V gene in checked studies; the others have no known cause. The sample yields some 200,000 clones; roughly 79% were counted once. The ten biggest clones cover around 9.3% of the sample. The sequenced material came from PBMCs or T cells enriched from blood (not recorded which). The receptors shown here come from a woman in her fifties or sixties with acute COVID-19.

V usage is TRBV4-3 and J usage is TRBJ2-2; a weak D match, TRBD1 (6 bases). The CDR3 sequence is 15 residues long. V dropped 8 bases and J dropped 4 bases, with 17 bases sitting between them. Germline values: CDR1 LGHNA, CDR2 YSLEER. The CDR3 protein is CASRNREMSTGELFF. As DNA, the CDR3 is TGCGCCAGCCGGAACAGGGAGATGAGCACCGGGGAGCTGTTTTTT.

The rearrangement uses TRBV15 and TRBJ2-7; the D gene is possibly TRBD1 (5 bases). The CDR3 totals 15 residues. Germline values: CDR1 LNHNV, CDR2 YYDKDF (reference sequence). Trimming left V 4 bases short and J 5 bases short, with 18 bases between. The CDR3 region has the DNA TGTGCCACCAGCACCCGAAGCACGGGCAGGGACGAGCAGTACTTC. Translation: CATSTRSTGRDEQYF.

The chain uses TRBV20-1 and TRBJ2-3; 7 bases fit TRBD1. This CDR3 has 14 amino acids. Germline loops: CDR1 DFQATT, CDR2 SNEGSKA (reference sequence). Losses at the gene ends were 3 bases for V and 0 bases for J; bases not matched to a gene: 3. The CDR3 DNA sequence: TGCAGTGCTAGTGGGGGACAGAGCACAGATACGCAGTATTTT. This gives the protein CSASGGQSTDTQYF.

The J gene is TRBJ2-3, the V gene TRBV5-1; D gene ambiguous. Trimming left V 2 bases short and J 5 bases short, with 3 bases between. There are 11 residues in the CDR3. CDR1 SGHRS and CDR2 YFSETQ come from the germline V gene. As DNA, the CDR3 is TGCGCCAGCAGCTTCCTAGATACGCAGTATTTT. This translates into CASSFLDTQYF.

This clone was detected only once. The genes are TRBV6-6 and TRBJ1-2; 9 bases match TRBD1. Germline V CDR1 and CDR2: MNHNY, SVGAGI (reference sequence). This CDR3 spans 14 amino acids. V dropped 8 bases and J dropped 5; count of bases not matched to a gene: 9. For the CDR3, the DNA is TGTGCCAGCCTGACAGGGGGACAAGGGTATGGCTACACCTTC. This gives the protein CASLTGGQGYGYTF.

This chain uses TRBV28 with TRBJ1-4; no firm D call. From germline, CDR1 is MDHEN and CDR2 SYDVKM. The V end was cut by 3 bases, the J end by 0 bases, with 14 bases between. This CDR3 spans 17 amino acids. The DNA of the CDR3 is TGTGCCAGCAGTTTGCCCGGGAGCCTTGCAACTAATGAAAAACTGTTTTTT. It encodes CASSLPGSLATNEKLFF.

V gene TRBV25-1 combines with J gene TRBJ1-5; no clear D. The CDR3 runs 15 residues. Per germline, CDR1 MGHDK and CDR2 SYGVNS. Trimming took off 4 bases at V and 2 bases at J, with 12 bases between the two ends. CDR3 DNA: TGTGCCAGCAGTGGAGGAGGGAGTCGCAATCAGCCCCAGCATTTT. Its protein product is CASSGGGSRNQPQHF.

The chain links TRBV27 to TRBJ1-2, with D possibly matching TRBD1 (5 bases). Trimming cost V 10 bases and J 8 bases, with 23 bases left between them. Germline CDR1 is MNHEY and CDR2 is SMNVEV (reference sequence). The CDR3 has 14 amino acids. The CDR3 coding sequence is TGTGCCATCCCCGGGCAGGGCCGCCTTTTGGGCTACACCTTC. It translates to CAIPGQGRLLGYTF.

The V call is TRBV15, the J call TRBJ1-2, with D hard to call. The CDR3 extends over 14 amino acids. Germline assignment: CDR1 LNHNV and CDR2 YYDKDF (reference sequence). V was trimmed by 6 bases and J by 7 bases, leaving 18 bases between them. CDR3 region: CATSLGRPSGGYTF. CDR3 DNA: TGTGCCACCAGTCTAGGTCGACCCTCGGGTGGCTACACCTTC.

The CDR3 DNA reads as TGTGCCAGCAGTTACTCGAACACCGGGGCCAACGTCCTGACTTTC. As protein: CASSYSNTGANVLTF. The chain has TRBV6-6 and TRBJ2-6; D is ambiguous. This CDR3 is built from 15 residues. Germline V lookup: CDR1 MNHNY, CDR2 SVGAGI (reference sequence). Trimming stripped 0 bases from V and 4 bases from J, with 7 bases between.

This sequence joins TRBV7-9 and TRBJ1-5; possible D gene TRBD1, 6 bases. Germline V gene lookup returns CDR1 SEHNR and CDR2 FQNEAQ (reference sequence). V gave up 5 bases and J gave up 0 bases, with 11 bases separating them. There are 15 residues in the CDR3. The DNA of the CDR3 is TGTGCCAGCAGCGGACAGATTTATAGCAATCAGCCCCAGCATTTT. This translates into CASSGQIYSNQPQHF.

CDR3 sequence reads: CATSRVGGENHQPQHF. In nucleotides, the CDR3 is TGTGCCACCAGCAGAGTGGGGGGGGAAAATCATCAGCCCCAGCATTTT. This chain uses TRBV15 with TRBJ1-5; tentatively, D is TRBD1 (5 bases). Germline assignment: CDR1 LNHNV and CDR2 YYDKDF (reference sequence). V lost 1 base, J lost 5 bases, and 15 bases lay in between. This CDR3 comprises 16 residues.

The chain has TRBV6-4 and TRBJ2-1; a possible D gene is TRBD2 (5 bases). Germline CDR1 and CDR2: MRHNA and SNTAGT. V was pared by 4 bases and J by 0 bases, with 13 bases between. The CDR3 sequence is 16 residues long. CDR3 protein: CASSVPKRSSYNEQFF. The CDR3 nucleotides read TGTGCCAGCAGTGTTCCCAAGCGGAGCTCCTACAATGAGCAGTTCTTC.

V is TRBV7-3 and J is TRBJ2-5; 7 bases fit TRBD2. Looked up from germline, CDR1 is SGHTA and CDR2 is FQGTGA. This CDR3 is 14 amino acids long. Trimming removed 0 bases from V and 5 bases from J; junction bases left unmatched: 3. Here the CDR3 reads CASSLTGGSETQYF. As DNA, the CDR3 is TGTGCCAGCAGCTTAACGGGGGGGTCGGAGACCCAGTACTTC. Drawing the rest from reference TRBV7-3 and TRBJ2-5, the complete variable domain is GAGVSQTPSNKVTEKGKYVELRCDPISGHTALYWYRQSLGQGPEFLIYFQGTGAADDSGLPNDRFFAVRPEGSVSTLKIQRTERGDSAVYLCASSLTGGSETQYFGPGTRLLVL.

V is TRBV15 and J is TRBJ2-7; D call uncertain. V shed 2 bases and J shed 6 bases, with 11 bases lying between them. Germline V gene sequence: CDR1 LNHNV, CDR2 YYDKDF (reference sequence). This CDR3 comprises 13 residues. CDR3 region: CATSRLFQVEQYF. DNA of the CDR3: TGTGCCACCAGCAGATTGTTCCAGGTCGAGCAGTACTTC. The full variable domain, its missing parts supplied by reference TRBV15 and TRBJ2-7, is DAMVIQNPRYQVTQFGKPVTLSCSQTLNHNVMYWYQQKSSQAPKLLFHYYDKDFNNEADTPDNFQSRRPNTSFCFLDIRSPGLGDTAMYLCATSRLFQVEQYFGPGTRLTVT.

The chain joins TRBV4-1 to TRBJ1-4, with D possibly matching TRBD1 (5 bases). The CDR3 spans 13 residues. The germline V and J ends were trimmed by 4 bases and 8 bases, with 11 bases remaining between them. CDR1 MGHRA and CDR2 YSYEKL come from the germline V gene. The CDR3 DNA reads TGCGCCAGCAGCCGCACGCAGGGAGAAAAACTGTTTTTT. It encodes CASSRTQGEKLFF.

The chain recombines TRBV30 with TRBJ1-5; no definite D call. Germline V CDR1 and CDR2: GTSNPN, SVGIG (reference sequence). The V gene lost 4 bases and the J gene lost 7 bases, with 14 bases spanning the gap. The CDR3 covers 13 residues. The CDR3 reads CAWNVAAGQPQHF. The CDR3 DNA sequence: TGTGCCTGGAACGTTGCAGCGGGGCAGCCCCAGCATTTT. The complete variable domain, with remaining parts taken from reference TRBV30 and TRBJ1-5, reads SQTIHQWPATLVQPVGSPLSLECTVEGTSNPNLYWYRQAAGRGLQLLFYSVGIGQISSEVPQNLSASRPQDRQFILSSKKLLLSDSGFYLCAWNVAAGQPQHFGDGTRLSIL.

This sequence joins TRBV6-2 or TRBV6-3 and TRBJ2-4; D might be TRBD1 (6 bases). The CDR3 totals 14 residues. V was trimmed by 6 bases and J by 7 bases, leaving 16 bases between them. In germline, CDR1 is MNHEY, CDR2 SVGEGT. The CDR3 coding sequence is TGTGCCAGCAGCAAAGGGGGAGTAGGGAACATTCAGTACTTC. The encoded protein is CASSKGGVGNIQYF.

The CDR3 reads CASSGPRDRGSYEQYF. CDR3 bases: TGTGCCAGCAGTGGCCCTCGGGACAGGGGGTCCTACGAGCAGTACTTC. V gene TRBV28 combines with J gene TRBJ2-7; TRBD1 matches at 11 bases. Trimming took 5 bases from V and 1 from J; bases not matched to a gene: 7. This CDR3 region has 16 residues. Germline CDR1 reads MDHEN; CDR2 reads SYDVKM.

This chain links TRBV3-1 (or the pseudogene TRBV3-2) with TRBJ1-4; TRBD1 matches at 9 bases. The CDR3 runs to 16 residues. V shed 4 bases and J 4 bases; nucleotides not matched to a gene: 7. Germline-derived CDR1 and CDR2 are LGHDT and YNNKEL (reference sequence). In DNA form, the CDR3 reads TGTGCCAGCAGCCCGACAGGGGGACTGTTTAATGAAAAACTGTTTTTT. Protein sequence: CASSPTGGLFNEKLFF.

This chain joins TRBV28 and TRBJ2-2; possibly TRBD2 for D (5 bases). Trimming left V 11 bases short and J 3 bases short, with 16 bases between. This CDR3 spans 14 amino acids. Germline CDR1 is MDHEN and CDR2 is SYDVKM. CDR3 residues: CARLFPLDTGELFF. The CDR3 DNA sequence: TGTGCCCGACTATTCCCGTTAGACACCGGGGAGCTGTTTTTT. Full variable domain (missing parts from reference TRBV28 and TRBJ2-2): DVKVTQSSRYLVKRTGEKVFLECVQDMDHENMFWYRQDPGLGLRLIYFSYDVKMKEKGDIPEGYSVSREKKERFSLILESASTNQTSMYLCARLFPLDTGELFFGEGSRLTVL.

The V gene is TRBV18, the J gene TRBJ2-5; TRBD2 agrees at 11 bases. Trimming at V came to 3 bases and at J to 3 bases, leaving 3 bases not matched to a gene. Germline assignment: CDR1 KGHSH and CDR2 LQKENI. This CDR3 is built from 15 residues. CDR3 nucleotides: TGTGCCAGCTCACCGCCTAGCGGGGGGAAAGAGACCCAGTACTTC. This gives the protein CASSPPSGGKETQYF.

This clone was detected only a few times. The J gene is TRBJ1-4, the V gene TRBV27; 8 bases agree with TRBD1. The V gene end was trimmed by 8 bases and the J gene end by 2 bases; junction bases not matched to a gene: 10. This CDR3 region has 16 residues. From germline, CDR1 is MNHEY and CDR2 SMNVEV (reference sequence). As DNA, the CDR3 is TGTGCCAGCGATAACGGACAGGGTGGGACTAATGAAAAACTGTTTTTT. It encodes CASDNGQGGTNEKLFF.

The chain couples TRBV4-1 to TRBJ1-1; weak D call: TRBD1 (5 bases). Trimming shortened V by 0 bases and J by 1 base, and 6 bases separated the two germline ends. The CDR3 extends over 14 amino acids. Germline assignment: CDR1 MGHRA and CDR2 YSYEKL. As DNA, the CDR3 is TGCGCCAGCAGCCAAGAGGGGCAGAACACTGAAGCTTTCTTT. This codes for CASSQEGQNTEAFF.

The J gene is TRBJ1-1, the V gene TRBV18, with D perhaps TRBD1 (5 bases). The CDR3 runs 15 residues. V was cut by 3 bases and J by 1 base, with 12 bases left in between. Per germline, CDR1 KGHSH and CDR2 LQKENI. The CDR3 region is CASSPILGENTEAFF. DNA for the CDR3: TGTGCCAGCTCACCGATCTTAGGGGAGAACACTGAAGCTTTCTTT. Together with reference TRBV18 and TRBJ1-1, the CDR3 gives the full variable domain: NAGVMQNPRHLVRRRGQEARLRCSPMKGHSHVYWYRQLPEEGLKFMVYLQKENIIDESGMPKERFSAEFPKEGPSILRIQQVVRGDSAAYFCASSPILGENTEAFFGQGTRLTVV.

V usage is TRBV6-2 or TRBV6-3 and J usage is TRBJ1-5; 7 bases map to TRBD1. Trimming at V came to 2 bases and at J to 6 bases, leaving 4 bases not matched to a gene. This CDR3 is 14 amino acids long. The germline CDR1 and CDR2 sequences are MNHEY and SVGEGT. As DNA, the CDR3 is TGTGCCAGCAGTTACAGGGGGCGGGCTCAGCCCCAGCATTTT. Residues: CASSYRGRAQPQHF.

Concerning this clone: Within the sample, other DNA sequences also encode this same CDR3. V and J are TRBV7-2 and TRBJ2-7, with TRBD2 identical over 8 bases. The CDR3 spans 15 residues. The trim removed 1 base at V and 1 base at J, leaving 3 bases unmatched. The germline V gene encodes CDR1 SGHTA and CDR2 FQGNSA. This chain's CDR3 is CASSLEASGSYEQYF. The CDR3 DNA sequence: TGTGCCAGCAGCTTAGAGGCTAGCGGGTCCTACGAGCAGTACTTC. Supplemented by reference TRBV7-2 and TRBJ2-7, the full variable domain reads GAGVSQSPSNKVTEKGKDVELRCDPISGHTALYWYRQSLGQGLEFLIYFQGNSAPDKSGLPSDRFSAERTGGSVSTLTIQRTQQEDSAVYLCASSLEASGSYEQYFGPGTRLTVT.

This clone turned up a few times. This chain joins TRBV5-1 and TRBJ2-5; TRBD2 matches at 11 bases. CDR1 SGHRS and CDR2 YFSETQ come from the germline V gene. The CDR3 contains 18 residues. With 3 bases clipped from V and 4 bases from J, the junction kept 14 bases outside the gene matches. The CDR3 DNA is TGCGCCAGCAGCTCCCGGGGGCTAGCGGGGGGCGGGCGAGAGACCCAGTACTTC. It is translated as CASSSRGLAGGGRETQYF.

This chain connects TRBV11-2 to TRBJ2-1; 8 positions agree with TRBD2. The J segment lost 8 bases and the V segment lost 4 bases, leaving 7 bases of the junction unmatched. Germline CDR1 is SGHAT and CDR2 is FQNNGV. This CDR3 spans 14 amino acids. CDR3 nucleotides: TGTGCCAGCAGCTCAAGAAGCGGGAGCTATGAGCAGTTCTTC. This encodes CASSSRSGSYEQFF.

V is TRBV11-2 and J is TRBJ2-5; D remains ambiguous. CDR3 length: 14 amino acids. V was pared by 4 bases and J by 8 bases, with 17 bases between. Germline V gene data show CDR1 as SGHAT and CDR2 as FQNNGV. CDR3 residues: CASSSPPKERTQYF. Written as DNA, the CDR3 is TGTGCCAGCAGCTCCCCCCCCAAAGAGAGAACCCAGTACTTC.